The T cell receptor beta chain under discussion was sequenced for a study of shared clonotypes between healthy human individuals. The study, taken as a whole, reports: Sorted-subset sequencing was shown by rarefaction to be incomplete despite large depth. The sampled material consisted only of blood, and tissue repertoires are likely to differ.

Each sorted subset replicate got 200 ng genomic DNA, approximately 27,000 genomes. In the source study's methods: Owing to the provision of junction-only sequences devoid of quality scores by immunoSEQ, filtering differed. Assay used: immunoSEQ multiplex PCR; TCRdb lists only in-frame clones, some missing. The V and J calls and clone size come from that table; D and trimming were worked out from the DNA. The sample shows about 700,000 clones, about 90% of them seen only once. Concerning this clone itself: The antigen remains unidentified.

V dropped 5 bases and J dropped 5 bases, with 18 bases sitting between them. Germline CDR1 and CDR2: SEHNR and FQNEAQ (reference sequence). The CDR3 is 15 amino acids. Naive CD8 populations comprised CD45RO-negative cells positively selected for CCR7, excluding terminally differentiated effector memory CD45RA+ cells. The sample consisted of naive CD8+ T cells sorted from blood. The TCR sequence derives from a man aged 25 to 45 in good health. The V gene is TRBV7-9, the J gene TRBJ1-2; TRBD1 is a possible D gene (6 bases). The CDR3 DNA follows: TGTGCCAGCAGCGCAACTAACAGGGAGGTTTATGGCTACACCTTC. Translated, it gives CASSATNREVYGYTF.